This record concerns one T cell receptor beta chain sequence. Its cognate antigen has yet to be identified. No base quality values were provided; no much bigger clone lies one nucleotide off. The CDR3 runs 17 residues from the cysteine to the phenylalanine. Only the CDR3 DNA stays, 51 bases, in frame from base 1. V loses 1 base of germline sequence and J loses 3 bases, and the interval between the two ends is 18 bases. CDR1 and CDR2 are read off the germline V gene as MGHRA and YSYEKL. The CDR3 regions of human TCRbeta chains were analyzed by immunosequencing. The paper's data handling went like this. Repertoire TCRs were matched against a reference library of SARS-CoV-2-specific TCRs generated with the MIRA antigen-specificity platform. Breadth was defined as the fraction of unique TCRs that were SARS-CoV-2-associated. Depth was defined as the fraction of total T cells that were SARS-CoV-2-associated. Using the MIRA data, every spike-specific TCR was mapped to the spike region that the TCR reacted to and assigned to either a CD4 or a CD8 class. Log10-transformed breadth and depth values were compared by one-way ANOVA with Sidak's multiple comparisons tests. The table comes from immuneACCESS by way of TCRdb, which keeps in-frame sequences with V and J called. Part of the clones is missing from these tables; in studies checked, under half for an unresolved V gene and the rest for unknown reasons. The V and J calls and clone size were taken over from that table, and D and trimming were inferred from the DNA. In all, the sample holds roughly 150,000 clones, and roughly 90% of those were seen once. The ten most abundant clones make up about 1.4% of the sample.

The record originates from a study of T cell responses to AZD1222 COVID-19 vaccine (dated by TCRdb to about 2021). At the level of the whole study: A total of 230 to 250 trial participants underwent TCR sequencing, of whom about 210 had received two doses of AZD1222 and around 25 had received two doses of the MenACWY control vaccine. Enrollment into the trials was organized by age into subgroups of 18-55, 56-69 and 70-plus years, and those subgroups contained approximately 150, 30 and 60 TCR-sequenced participants, respectively. The investigation overall reported the following: Vaccine-associated CD4 TCRs spanned the whole spike protein, with dominant responses in regions 160-218 and 743-854. In the small 56-69-year group, the increase in depth fell short of significance, most likely because of low power. Because no day 14 peak-response samples were available, the repertoires could be characterized only after the peak T cell response. Conclusions about previously exposed vaccinees are limited because only five to seven AZD1222 recipients were SARS-CoV-2 seropositive at baseline. Most participants were white British and females outnumbered males, and the authors suggested that clonal diversity may have been underestimated. Reportedly, close to half of the unique spike-specific TCRs recognized epitopes lying outside the regions that are mutated in the B.1.351 and B.1.1.7 variants. After two AZD1222 doses, spike-specific TCR breadth and depth were significantly higher than at day 0 and than in MenACWY recipients.

This specimen's time point label, interpreted: about 28 days (+/-7) after the second vaccine dose. AZD1222 recipients whose second dose came at about 4 weeks and those whose second dose came at about 12 weeks were combined into one group, since spike-specific TCR depth and breadth did not differ between the two schedules. Vaccinee samples were obtained from the UK trials COV001 and COV002, which included a single-blind randomized controlled phase 2/3 trial of AZD1222 (ChAdOx1 nCoV-19) in healthy adults. For TCRbeta chain sequencing, PBMC samples from trial participants were taken at day 0 and at day 28 after the second dose.

The chain couples TRBV4-1 to TRBJ2-5, with the D gene too uncertain to name. This receptor was taken from an adult who received the AZD1222 COVID-19 vaccine. The sequencing used peripheral blood, collected 28 days after the second AZD1222 dose. The CDR3 protein: CASSQVVVGGTKETQYF. The nucleotide sequence reads as follows: TGCGCCAGCAGCCAAGTGGTAGTCGGTGGAACAAAAGAGACCCAGTACTTC.